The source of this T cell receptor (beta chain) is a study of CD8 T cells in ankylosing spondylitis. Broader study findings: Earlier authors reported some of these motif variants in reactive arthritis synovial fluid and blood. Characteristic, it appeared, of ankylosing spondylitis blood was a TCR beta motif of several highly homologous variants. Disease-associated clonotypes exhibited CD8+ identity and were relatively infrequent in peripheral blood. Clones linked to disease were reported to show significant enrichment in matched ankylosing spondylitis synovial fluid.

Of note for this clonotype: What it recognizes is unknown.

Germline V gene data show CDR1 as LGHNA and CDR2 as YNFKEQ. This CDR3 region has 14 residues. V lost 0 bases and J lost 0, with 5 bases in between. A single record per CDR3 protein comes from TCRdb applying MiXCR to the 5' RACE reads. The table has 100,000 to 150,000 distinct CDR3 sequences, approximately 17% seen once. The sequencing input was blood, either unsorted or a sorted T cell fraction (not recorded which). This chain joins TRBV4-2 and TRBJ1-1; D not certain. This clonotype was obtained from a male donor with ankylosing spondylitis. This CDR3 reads CASSQEVMNTEAFF. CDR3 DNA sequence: TGTGCCAGCAGCCAAGAAGTGATGAACACTGAAGCTTTCTTT.